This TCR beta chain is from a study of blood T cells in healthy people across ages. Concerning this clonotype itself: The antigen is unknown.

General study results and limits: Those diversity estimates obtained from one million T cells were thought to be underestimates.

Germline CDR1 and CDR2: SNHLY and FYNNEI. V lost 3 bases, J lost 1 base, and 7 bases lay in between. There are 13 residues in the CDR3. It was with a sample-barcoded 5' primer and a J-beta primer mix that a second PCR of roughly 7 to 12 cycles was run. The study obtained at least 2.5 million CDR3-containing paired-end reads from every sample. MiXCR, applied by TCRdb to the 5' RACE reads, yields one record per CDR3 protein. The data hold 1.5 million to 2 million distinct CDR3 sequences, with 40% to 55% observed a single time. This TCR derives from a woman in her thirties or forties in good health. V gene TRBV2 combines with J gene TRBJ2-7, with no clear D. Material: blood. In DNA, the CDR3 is TGTGCCAGCAGTGAGCTAACTTCCTACGAGCAGTACTTC. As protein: CASSELTSYEQYF.